These 23 T cell receptor beta chains share one sample of origin, sequenced in a study of blood T cell repertoires in COVID-19. The repertoire was sequenced with immunoSEQ multiplex PCR; TCRdb's copy has only in-frame clones and lacks some. Among 150,000 to 200,000 clones listed, roughly 81% were seen once. Specimen: peripheral blood. These receptors all come from a woman aged 45-65 years with COVID-19, enrolled during active disease.

The chain uses TRBV7-6 and TRBJ2-1; D is unresolved. Per germline, CDR1 SGHVS and CDR2 FNYEAQ. V was clipped by 4 bases and J by 0 bases, with 13 bases between them. This CDR3 is built from 16 residues. The CDR3 coding sequence is TGTGCCAGCAGCTACACTCTACAGAGCTCCTACAATGAGCAGTTCTTC. Translated, it gives CASSYTLQSSYNEQFF.

This sequence joins TRBV6-5 and TRBJ1-5; 7 bases fit TRBD1. CDR3 length: 14 residues. Germline values: CDR1 MNHEY, CDR2 SVGAGI. V dropped 6 bases and J dropped 4; count of bases not matched to a gene: 6. This CDR3 reads CASSPTQGNQPQHF. The CDR3 DNA is TGTGCCAGCAGCCCGACACAGGGGAATCAGCCCCAGCATTTT.

This chain connects TRBV7-9 to TRBJ2-5; 8 bases match TRBD1. Per the germline V gene, CDR1 is SEHNR and CDR2 is FQNEAQ (reference sequence). V lost 6 bases, J lost 0 bases, and 6 bases stayed unmatched. CDR3 length equals 15 residues. CDR3 in amino acids: CASSSGQGNQETQYF. As DNA, the CDR3 is TGTGCCAGCAGTTCAGGACAGGGTAACCAAGAGACCCAGTACTTC.

The chain carries TRBV5-1 and TRBJ2-1; D gene unclear. V was shortened by 2 bases and J by 5 bases, with 11 bases between the two germline ends. The CDR3 spans 14 residues. Per the germline V gene, CDR1 is SGHRS and CDR2 is YFSETQ. CDR3 protein: CASSFRGLNNEQFF. The CDR3, as DNA: TGCGCCAGCAGCTTTCGCGGTCTAAACAATGAGCAGTTCTTC. Combining the CDR3 with reference TRBV5-1 and TRBJ2-1 gives the whole variable domain KAGVTQTPRYLIKTRGQQVTLSCSPISGHRSVSWYQQTPGQGLQFLFEYFSETQRNKGNFPGRFSGRQFSNSRSEMNVSTLELGDSALYLCASSFRGLNNEQFFGPGTRLTVL.

In this sample, this clone turned up a few times. The rearrangement uses TRBV28 and TRBJ1-1; no reliable D call. V lost 7 bases, J lost 11 bases, and 14 bases lay in between. CDR1 is MDHEN and CDR2 is SYDVKM in the germline V gene. The CDR3 is made up of 11 amino acids. CDR3 in amino acids: CASTQLGRAFF. In nucleotides, the CDR3 is TGTGCCAGCACCCAACTCGGGAGGGCTTTCTTT.

The gene calls are TRBV24-1 and TRBJ2-5; the D gene is possibly TRBD2 (6 bases). Per the germline V gene, CDR1 is KGHDR and CDR2 is SFDVKD. The CDR3 has 13 amino acids. V was trimmed by 4 bases and J by 1 base, leaving 6 bases between them. DNA of the CDR3: TGTGCCACCAGTGAGGGGGGCCAAGAGACCCAGTACTTC. This gives the protein CATSEGGQETQYF.

The chain uses TRBV6-5 and TRBJ2-3; 7 nucleotides line up with TRBD2. V gave up 0 bases and J gave up 10 bases; unmatched junction bases: 1. Germline loops: CDR1 MNHEY, CDR2 SVGAGI. CDR3 length: 12 amino acids. The CDR3 spells CASSYSGGAQYF. The DNA for the CDR3 is TGTGCCAGCAGTTACTCGGGGGGGGCGCAGTATTTT.

This clone was detected once. The chain carries TRBV3-1 (or the pseudogene TRBV3-2) and TRBJ2-7, with TRBD1 identical over 9 bases. CDR3 length equals 14 residues. Germline-derived CDR1 and CDR2 are LGHDT and YNNKEL (reference sequence). J gave up 3 bases and V 4 bases, and 4 bases lay outside the gene matches. As DNA, the CDR3 is TGTGCCAGCAGCCCCGGGACAGGGCACTACGAGCAGTACTTC. Translating gives CASSPGTGHYEQYF.

The chain links TRBV3-1 (or the pseudogene TRBV3-2) to TRBJ1-1; 8 positions match TRBD1. The CDR3 contains 14 residues. The germline gives CDR1 LGHDT, CDR2 YNNKEL (reference sequence). Trimming cost V 2 bases and J 6 bases; bases outside gene matches: 5. CDR3 sequence: CASSQPDRGAEAFF. Here the CDR3 DNA reads TGTGCCAGCAGCCAACCTGACAGGGGAGCTGAAGCTTTCTTT.

The chain joins TRBV19 to TRBJ2-7; perhaps TRBD2 as D (6 bases). Trimming shortened V by 1 base and J by 3 bases, and 13 bases separated the two germline ends. The CDR3 has 15 amino acids. The germline V gene encodes CDR1 LNHDA and CDR2 SQIVND (reference sequence). CDR3 in DNA: TGTGCCAGTAGTATAGTGAGGGGAGGCCGCTACGAGCAGTACTTC. Translated, it gives CASSIVRGGRYEQYF.

The V and J genes are TRBV3-1 (or the pseudogene TRBV3-2) and TRBJ1-4; tentative D call: TRBD1 (5 bases). Trimming removed 6 bases from V and 7 bases from J, with 12 bases in between. Germline-derived CDR1 and CDR2 are LGHDT and YNNKEL (reference sequence). CDR3 length equals 13 residues. The DNA of the CDR3 is TGTGCCAGCAGACGGGGGGAAGGTGAAAAACTGTTTTTT. Amino acids: CASRRGEGEKLFF.

The V gene is TRBV5-1, the J gene TRBJ1-1; D might be TRBD1 (5 bases). Germline CDR1 and CDR2: SGHRS and YFSETQ. The CDR3 is made up of 14 amino acids. V lost 4 bases and J lost 1, with 11 bases in between. The CDR3 sequence: CASSLQDGNTEAFF. The DNA of the CDR3 is TGCGCCAGCAGCCTACAGGACGGGAACACTGAAGCTTTCTTT.

This chain uses TRBV28 with TRBJ1-5; maybe TRBD1 (6 bases). This CDR3 has 17 amino acids. V was shortened by 4 bases and J by 6 bases, with 22 bases between the two germline ends. Germline V gives CDR1 MDHEN, CDR2 SYDVKM. CDR3 nucleotides: TGTGCCAGCAGTTCTCCTCTAGGGGGATCTTTTAGTCAGCCCCAGCATTTT. Its protein product is CASSSPLGGSFSQPQHF.

The chain uses TRBV2 and TRBJ2-7, with D possibly TRBD1 on 6 matching bases. Trimming took off 10 bases at V and 2 bases at J, with 12 bases between the two ends. The CDR3 has 12 amino acids. The germline CDR1 and CDR2 sequences are SNHLY and FYNNEI. This CDR3 reads CANRGDTYEQYF. The CDR3 bases are TGTGCCAACAGAGGGGACACCTACGAGCAGTACTTC.

This clone appeared a few times. The V call is TRBV10-1, the J call TRBJ1-1; D may be TRBD1 (5 bases). The CDR3 covers 11 residues. V was clipped by 9 bases and J by 11 bases, with 16 bases between them. Germline assignment: CDR1 WNHNN and CDR2 SYGVQD (reference sequence). CDR3 coding DNA: TGCGCCAGTGTCCTGGGGACTGTGGCTTTCTTT. It translates to CASVLGTVAFF.

CDR3: CAWSRQGYGYTF. DNA of the CDR3: TGTGCCTGGAGTAGGCAGGGGTACGGCTACACCTTC. The rearrangement links TRBV30 to TRBJ1-2, with a possible D match to TRBD1 (6 bases). Trimming stripped 2 bases from V and 8 bases from J, with 12 bases between. CDR1 GTSNPN and CDR2 SVGIG come from the germline V gene (reference sequence). The CDR3 spans 12 residues.

V and J are TRBV5-4 and TRBJ1-6; possibly TRBD1 for D (5 bases). Germline V CDR1 and CDR2: SGHNT, YYREEE (reference sequence). Trimming removed 4 bases at V and 11 bases at J, with 13 bases between. CDR3 length: 13 residues. This chain's CDR3 is CASSHDSQPPLHF. CDR3 bases: TGTGCCAGCAGCCATGACAGCCAGCCACCCCTCCACTTT.

The chain links TRBV5-5 to TRBJ1-6; TRBD1 aligns across 7 bases. Germline values: CDR1 SGHKS, CDR2 YYEKEE (reference sequence). This CDR3 contains 16 residues. With V trimmed by 1 base and J by 5 bases, 6 bases remained unmatched. CDR3 nucleotides: TGTGCCAGCAGCTTGACCAGGGGGATGGATAATTCACCCCTCCACTTT. Its translation is CASSLTRGMDNSPLHF.

Comment on this clone: The sample carries other DNA sequences with the same CDR3. This chain connects TRBV2 to TRBJ1-1, with TRBD1 matching 7 bases. Germline V lookup: CDR1 SNHLY, CDR2 FYNNEI. The CDR3 has 13 residues. V shed 6 bases and J 5 bases; nucleotides not matched to a gene: 6. Here the CDR3 reads CASRPDRVTEAFF. The CDR3 DNA follows: TGTGCCAGCAGGCCTGACAGGGTTACTGAAGCTTTCTTT.

This chain links TRBV25-1 with TRBJ2-3, with 9 bases lining up with TRBD1. Looked up from germline, CDR1 is MGHDK and CDR2 is SYGVNS. This CDR3 region has 15 residues. After removal of 7 bases from V and 4 bases from J, the junction contained 9 bases not matched to a gene. Here the CDR3 reads CASNRMDRGPDTQYF. In DNA, the CDR3 is TGTGCCAGCAACCGTATGGACAGGGGCCCAGATACGCAGTATTTT.

The CDR3 region is CASSQGPGNTIYF. The CDR3 DNA is TGTGCCAGCAGCCAAGGGCCTGGAAACACCATATATTTT. The rearrangement links TRBV3-1 (or the pseudogene TRBV3-2) to TRBJ1-3; no clear D. Trimming took off 1 base at V and 2 bases at J, with 3 bases between the two ends. CDR1 is LGHDT and CDR2 is YNNKEL in the germline V gene (reference sequence). The CDR3 consists of 13 residues.

The J gene is TRBJ1-2, the V gene TRBV19, with 10 bases matching TRBD1. The CDR3 covers 16 residues. Trimming took 3 bases from V and 3 from J; bases not matched to a gene: 7. Germline CDR1 LNHDA, CDR2 SQIVND (reference sequence). The CDR3 here is CASSIFGTGDDYGYTF. DNA for the CDR3: TGTGCCAGTAGTATCTTTGGGACAGGGGACGACTATGGCTACACCTTC.

This rearrangement joins TRBV3-1 (or the pseudogene TRBV3-2) to TRBJ2-2, with D possibly TRBD1 on 6 matching bases. Germline-derived CDR1 and CDR2 are LGHDT and YNNKEL (reference sequence). The germline V and J ends were trimmed by 7 bases and 1 base, with 25 bases remaining between them. There are 19 residues in the CDR3. Written as DNA, the CDR3 is TGTGCCAGCACCTCGATGGGCAGGGGAAGGGGCGGGAACACCGGGGAGCTGTTTTTT. Protein: CASTSMGRGRGGNTGELFF.